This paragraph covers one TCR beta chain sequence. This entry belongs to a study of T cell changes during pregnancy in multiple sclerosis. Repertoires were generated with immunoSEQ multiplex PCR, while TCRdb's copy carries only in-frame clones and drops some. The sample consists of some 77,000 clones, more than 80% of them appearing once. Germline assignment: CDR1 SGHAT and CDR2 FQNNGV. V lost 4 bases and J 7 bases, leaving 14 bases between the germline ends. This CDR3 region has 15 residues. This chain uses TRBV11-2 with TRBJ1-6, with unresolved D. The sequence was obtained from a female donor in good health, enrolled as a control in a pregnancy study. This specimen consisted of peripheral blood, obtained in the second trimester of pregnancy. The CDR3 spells CASSSTNNGNSPLHF. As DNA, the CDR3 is TGTGCCAGCAGCTCTACGAATAACGGGAATTCACCCCTCCACTTT.